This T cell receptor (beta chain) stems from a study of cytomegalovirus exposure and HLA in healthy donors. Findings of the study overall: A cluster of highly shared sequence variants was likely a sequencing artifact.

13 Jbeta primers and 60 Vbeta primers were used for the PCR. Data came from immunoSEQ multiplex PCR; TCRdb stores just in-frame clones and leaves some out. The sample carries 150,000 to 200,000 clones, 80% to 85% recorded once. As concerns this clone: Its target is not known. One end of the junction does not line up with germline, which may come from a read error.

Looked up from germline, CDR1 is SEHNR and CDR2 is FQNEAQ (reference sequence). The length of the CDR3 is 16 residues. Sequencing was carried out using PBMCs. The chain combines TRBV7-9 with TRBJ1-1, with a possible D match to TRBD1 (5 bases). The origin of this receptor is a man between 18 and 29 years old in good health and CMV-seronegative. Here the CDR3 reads CSSSLQGGVKNTEAFF. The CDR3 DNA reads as TGTTCCAGCAGCTTACAAGGAGGGGTGAAGAACACTGAAGCTTTCTTT.